This record looks at one T cell receptor (beta chain) sequence and its context. This specimen belongs to a study of blood T cell repertoires in COVID-19. Turning to the study itself: Donors in the United States, Italy and Spain gave samples during acute or convalescent COVID-19.

The CDR3 sequence is 12 residues long. V lost 3 bases, J lost 6 bases, and 8 bases lay in between. In germline, CDR1 is SGHVS, CDR2 FQNEAQ. As processed by the authors: Estimation of nucleated cell counts relied on the amplification of reference gene primers. The protocol was immunoSEQ multiplex PCR, while the TCRdb copy is restricted to in-frame clones and leaves out a portion. D and trimming come from the DNA, and the V and J calls and clone size come from that table. The table records about 140,000 clones, 84% of them present only once. Material for sequencing was peripheral blood. The chain combines TRBV7-8 with TRBJ1-2, with D hard to call. The source of this sequence is a woman older than 75 in a cohort sampled during active or convalescent COVID-19. The CDR3 protein is CASSFSGDGYTF. CDR3 bases: TGTGCCAGCAGCTTCTCCGGGGATGGCTACACCTTC.